This entry lists 29 T cell receptor beta chains sequenced from one sample in a study of beta chain features in type 1 diabetes. Expressed TCRB transcripts got sequenced, as all isolated RNA was reverse transcribed. The repertoire was sequenced with immunoSEQ multiplex PCR; TCRdb's copy has only in-frame clones and lacks some. This sample has some 100,000 clones, with almost 40% found just once. Sequencing input: stem cell memory CD4+ T cells from blood. Every receptor here comes from a woman younger than 30 in good health.

This clone was counted between two and nine times. The chain is built from TRBV28 and TRBJ2-1; unclear D gene. CDR3 size: 16 residues. Trimming removed 6 bases at V and 1 base at J, with 16 bases between. Per germline, CDR1 MDHEN and CDR2 SYDVKM. The CDR3 nucleotides are TGTGCCAGCAGGTGGGCCTCAGGCCCGTCCTACAATGAGCAGTTCTTC. Translating it yields CASRWASGPSYNEQFF.

This clone came up a few times. The rearrangement joins TRBV20-1 to TRBJ2-5; D call uncertain. The last part of the DNA fits TRBJ2-7 better; the J call may be wrong. Germline CDR1 and CDR2: DFQATT and SNEGSKA (reference sequence). This CDR3 has 11 amino acids. The CDR3 nucleotides are TGCAGTGCTAGAGATGCCTACGAGCAGTACTTC. It is translated as CSARDAYEQYF.

This clone was seen more than once but under ten times. This sequence joins TRBV29-1 and TRBJ2-1; TRBD1 matches at 11 bases. CDR3 size: 14 residues. J was trimmed by 8 bases and V by 3 bases; bases with no gene match: 6. The germline V gene encodes CDR1 SQVTM and CDR2 ANQGSEA. CDR3 residues: CSVDWTGGADEQFF. CDR3 DNA sequence: TGCAGCGTTGACTGGACAGGGGGCGCGGATGAGCAGTTCTTC.

This clone appeared a few times. The chain joins TRBV29-1 to TRBJ2-3; D is unclear. This CDR3 contains 13 residues. Germline-derived CDR1 and CDR2 are SQVTM and ANQGSEA. V dropped 4 bases and J dropped 2 bases, with 10 bases sitting between them. The CDR3 sequence is CSVAGLNTDTQYF. As DNA, the CDR3 is TGCAGCGTTGCGGGTCTTAACACAGATACGCAGTATTTT.

This sequence joins TRBV28 and TRBJ2-1; TRBD2 agrees at 10 bases. The CDR3 length is 20 residues. V lost 3 bases, J lost 0 bases, and 14 bases stayed unmatched. Germline V gene sequence: CDR1 MDHEN, CDR2 SYDVKM. The CDR3 DNA reads as TGTGCCAGCAGTTTCCCCTCAGCGGGAGGGCCTTCGGGCTCCTACAATGAGCAGTTCTTC. This gives the protein CASSFPSAGGPSGSYNEQFF. Combining the CDR3 with reference TRBV28 and TRBJ2-1 gives the whole variable domain DVKVTQSSRYLVKRTGEKVFLECVQDMDHENMFWYRQDPGLGLRLIYFSYDVKMKEKGDIPEGYSVSREKKERFSLILESASTNQTSMYLCASSFPSAGGPSGSYNEQFFGPGTRLTVL.

The chain joins TRBV5-1 to TRBJ2-5, with TRBD1 identical over 8 bases. V lost 1 base, J lost 5 bases, and 10 bases stayed unmatched. The CDR3 spans 16 residues. From germline, CDR1 is SGHRS and CDR2 YFSETQ. The CDR3 reads CASSLPRTGRSETQYF. CDR3 nucleotides: TGCGCCAGCAGCTTGCCTAGGACAGGGAGGTCGGAGACCCAGTACTTC.

DNA of the CDR3: TGTGCCAGCAGCTTGGGGCTGGATAATGAAAAACTGTTTTTT. Translating it yields CASSLGLDNEKLFF. J is TRBJ1-4 and V is TRBV7-9, with D possibly being TRBD1 (5 bases). V gave up 3 bases and J gave up 4 bases, with 9 bases separating them. The CDR3 length is 14 residues. CDR1 and CDR2 (germline): SEHNR, FQNEAQ (reference sequence).

The sample holds a few counts of this clone. This sequence joins TRBV7-9 and TRBJ2-5; 7 nucleotides agree with TRBD1. Matching the DNA end better, TRBJ2-7 makes the J call doubtful. Germline V gives CDR1 SEHNR, CDR2 FQNEAQ (reference sequence). The length of the CDR3 is 14 residues. CDR3: CASSLRGPVYEQYF. The CDR3 DNA is TGTGCCAGCAGCTTAAGGGGGCCGGTCTACGAGCAGTACTTC.

This chain's CDR3 is CASSKGLAEETQYF. The CDR3 DNA reads as TGCGCCAGCAGTAAGGGACTAGCGGAAGAGACCCAGTACTTC. The rearrangement joins TRBV10-2 to TRBJ2-5; 11 bases fit TRBD2. J gave up 3 bases and V 5 bases, and 2 bases lay outside the gene matches. The V gene's germline CDR1 is WSHSY and CDR2 SAAADI. This CDR3 is 14 amino acids long.

J is TRBJ2-7 and V is TRBV11-2; possible D gene TRBD1, 6 bases. Trimming removed 7 bases at V and 1 base at J, with 20 bases between. CDR1 is SGHAT, CDR2 FQNNGV, per germline. The CDR3 is 16 amino acids. CDR3: CASTSRQTTGSYEQYF. The CDR3 coding sequence is TGTGCCAGCACCTCTAGGCAAACTACAGGGTCCTACGAGCAGTACTTC.

The chain joins TRBV5-6 to TRBJ2-4; D perhaps matches TRBD2 (6 bases). This CDR3 has 16 amino acids. Germline values: CDR1 SGHDT, CDR2 YYEEEE. V lost 0 bases to trimming and J lost 2 bases, with 12 bases between them. This chain's CDR3 is CASSLVEGLSKNIQYF. The CDR3, as DNA: TGTGCCAGCAGCTTGGTGGAGGGCCTCTCCAAAAACATTCAGTACTTC.

This chain connects TRBV5-1 to TRBJ1-3, with TRBD1 as a possible D gene (6 bases). The length of the CDR3 is 15 residues. Trimming left V 0 bases short and J 1 base short, with 8 bases between. From germline, CDR1 is SGHRS and CDR2 YFSETQ. In DNA, the CDR3 is TGCGCCAGCAGCTTGGTTACAGGGTCTGGAAACACCATATATTTT. Encoded protein: CASSLVTGSGNTIYF.

The V and J genes are TRBV7-3 and TRBJ2-3, with TRBD2 as a possible D gene (6 bases). This CDR3 contains 14 residues. Germline V lookup: CDR1 SGHTA, CDR2 FQGTGA. The V end lost 3 bases, the J end lost 2 bases, and 9 bases lay between the germline ends. This CDR3 reads CASSFREYTDTQYF. As DNA, the CDR3 is TGTGCCAGCAGCTTTCGGGAGTACACAGATACGCAGTATTTT.

This clone has a handful of counts. The rearrangement joins TRBV6-5 to TRBJ2-1; 9 nucleotides agree with TRBD2. V dropped 5 bases and J dropped 4; count of bases not matched to a gene: 6. The CDR3 extends over 15 amino acids. Germline-derived CDR1 and CDR2 are MNHEY and SVGAGI. Here the CDR3 DNA reads TGTGCCAGCAGTGCACCGGGACTAGCATACAATGAGCAGTTCTTC. As protein: CASSAPGLAYNEQFF.

The chain uses TRBV9 and TRBJ2-3; D remains ambiguous. Trimming pared 0 bases from V and 1 base from J, leaving 6 bases between. CDR3 length: 14 residues. In germline, CDR1 is SGDLS, CDR2 YYNGEE. DNA for the CDR3: TGTGCCAGCAGCGTAGCAGGCCGCACAGATACGCAGTATTTT. Translating it yields CASSVAGRTDTQYF.

J is TRBJ2-1 and V is TRBV4-2, with 10 bases that match TRBD1. Germline V CDR1 and CDR2: LGHNA, YNFKEQ. This CDR3 has 15 amino acids. V lost 2 bases to trimming and J lost 6 bases; unmatched junction nucleotides: 4. CDR3 protein: CASSQWDRGSNEQFF. Here the CDR3 DNA reads TGTGCCAGCAGCCAATGGGACAGGGGTTCCAATGAGCAGTTCTTC.

Points on this clone: The sample has other DNA sequences that encode this CDR3 too. The V and J genes are TRBV20-1 and TRBJ2-7; D is unresolved. The CDR3 covers 11 residues. The V gene's germline CDR1 is DFQATT and CDR2 SNEGSKA (reference sequence). V was cut by 3 bases and J by 3 bases, with 6 bases left in between. This CDR3 is CSASRSYEQYF. CDR3 coding DNA: TGCAGTGCTAGTCGTAGCTACGAGCAGTACTTC.

This clone was counted a few times. The genes are TRBV30 and TRBJ2-3, with 12 bases that match TRBD2. With 4 bases clipped from V and 2 bases from J, the junction kept 4 bases outside the gene matches. The CDR3 runs to 15 residues. Germline V gene data show CDR1 as GTSNPN and CDR2 as SVGIG (reference sequence). Here the CDR3 reads CAWTRTSGNTDTQYF. In nucleotides, the CDR3 is TGTGCCTGGACAAGGACTAGCGGGAACACAGATACGCAGTATTTT.

This clone was counted a few times. The rearrangement uses TRBV7-2 and TRBJ2-7, with 7 nucleotides matching TRBD2. The germline V gene encodes CDR1 SGHTA and CDR2 FQGNSA. V shed 2 bases, J shed 5 bases, and the junction held 6 bases outside the gene matches. CDR3 length: 14 amino acids. CDR3 in amino acids: CASSLRRELNEQYF. The CDR3, as DNA: TGTGCCAGCAGCTTACGGCGGGAGTTGAACGAGCAGTACTTC.

This sequence joins TRBV5-1 and TRBJ2-7; possibly TRBD2 for D (6 bases). V was shortened by 4 bases and J by 4 bases, with 12 bases between the two germline ends. The CDR3 extends over 13 amino acids. Per the germline V gene, CDR1 is SGHRS and CDR2 is YFSETQ. The CDR3 DNA is TGCGCCAGCAGCGTACCCGGGGGATACGAGCAGTACTTC. Translated: CASSVPGGYEQYF.

V usage is TRBV7-9 and J usage is TRBJ1-2; the D gene is possibly TRBD1 (5 bases). This CDR3 spans 16 amino acids. Germline V gives CDR1 SEHNR, CDR2 FQNEAQ (reference sequence). Trimming stripped 2 bases from V and 8 bases from J, with 21 bases between. CDR3 region: CASSLLKGAPAGGYTF. The CDR3 DNA sequence: TGTGCCAGCAGCTTACTGAAAGGGGCGCCTGCGGGGGGCTACACCTTC.

J is TRBJ1-3 and V is TRBV21-1; the table gives TRBD1 as D, unverified against the DNA. TRBV21-1 is flagged as a pseudogene. There are 17 residues in the CDR3. DNA of the CDR3: TGTGCCAGCAGCAAATCCGTAATGGGACATACTGGAAACACCATATATTTT. Translated, it gives CASSKSVMGHTGNTIYF.

The CDR3 sequence: CASSVAGGPGYEQYF. As DNA, the CDR3 is TGTGCCAGCAGCGTAGCGGGAGGGCCGGGGTACGAGCAGTACTTC. This chain uses TRBV9 with TRBJ2-7; 8 bases fit TRBD2. Germline loops: CDR1 SGDLS, CDR2 YYNGEE. This CDR3 region has 15 residues. V shed 0 bases and J 4 bases; nucleotides not matched to a gene: 6.

The rearrangement uses TRBV7-9 and TRBJ1-2, with 7 bases aligning to TRBD1. The junction had 5 bases not matched to a gene; V was cut back by 5 bases and J by 5 bases. The CDR3 sequence is 13 residues long. Germline loops: CDR1 SEHNR, CDR2 FQNEAQ (reference sequence). The CDR3 reads CASSPQGRYGYTF. Here the CDR3 DNA reads TGTGCCAGCAGCCCACAGGGGAGGTATGGCTACACCTTC. Full variable domain (remainder filled in from reference TRBV7-9 and TRBJ1-2): DTGVSQNPRHKITKRGQNVTFRCDPISEHNRLYWYRQTLGQGPEFLTYFQNEAQLEKSRLLSDRFSAERPKGSFSTLEIQRTEQGDSAMYLCASSPQGRYGYTFGSGTRLTVV.

The chain recombines TRBV6-6 with TRBJ1-5; D may be TRBD1 (5 bases). The CDR3 runs to 12 residues. Trimming shortened V by 6 bases and J by 7 bases, and 10 bases separated the two germline ends. CDR1 MNHNY and CDR2 SVGAGI come from the germline V gene (reference sequence). CDR3 protein: CASSLDSQPQHF. In DNA, the CDR3 is TGTGCCAGCAGCCTAGACAGCCAGCCCCAGCATTTT.

This clone was picked up a small number of times. CDR3: CAISGGQIEQFF. CDR3 in DNA: TGTGCCATCAGTGGGGGACAGATTGAGCAGTTCTTC. The chain has TRBV10-3 and TRBJ2-1, with 7 positions matching TRBD1. Germline V lookup: CDR1 ENHRY, CDR2 SYGVKD. V shed 4 bases, J shed 9 bases, and the junction held 3 bases outside the gene matches. CDR3 length: 12 residues.

The chain carries TRBV28 and TRBJ1-5; 7 nucleotides align to TRBD1. Germline CDR1 MDHEN, CDR2 SYDVKM. This CDR3 spans 17 amino acids. V gave up 6 bases and J gave up 0 bases; unmatched junction bases: 11. For the CDR3, the DNA is TGTGCCAGCAGCACTTACAGGGGCGATTATAGCAATCAGCCCCAGCATTTT. Residues: CASSTYRGDYSNQPQHF.

The rearrangement uses TRBV7-2 and TRBJ2-1, with 9 bases aligning to TRBD2. The CDR3 extends over 15 amino acids. J was trimmed by 12 bases and V by 1 base; bases with no gene match: 10. Per the germline V gene, CDR1 is SGHTA and CDR2 is FQGNSA. The CDR3 sequence: CASSLEGLAGTRQFF. The DNA of the CDR3 is TGTGCCAGCAGCTTAGAGGGACTAGCAGGCACTAGGCAGTTCTTC.

The genes are TRBV23-1 and TRBJ2-7; 9 positions match TRBD2. TRBV23-1 qualifies as an ORF whose function is uncertain. The CDR3 spans 15 residues. The junction had 8 bases not matched to a gene; V was cut back by 6 bases and J by 2 bases. This CDR3 is CASSLRLADTYEQYF. The CDR3 coding sequence is TGCGCCAGCAGCCTCAGACTAGCGGATACCTACGAGCAGTACTTC.